The rows below give T cell receptor beta chains drawn from one sample of a study of human thymus T cells. Profiling relied on immunoSEQ multiplex PCR, and the TCRdb table lists in-frame clones only, not all of them. The sample lists around 120,000 clones, about 94% occurring once. Source material: thymus tissue. These TCRs come from a boy under three years old with a congenital heart defect but otherwise immunologically healthy. CDR3s include the opening cysteine and the closing phenylalanine or tryptophan. The order of the fields is J gene, clone size, D gene, V gene, CDR3 DNA, CDR3 protein. D genes are given only for firm matches. A row's size may be missing; if present it is once, few, many or a size class.

TRBJ1-2 | NA | NA | TRBV30 | TGTGCCTGGATGTCAAGGAACTATGGCTACACCTTC | CAWMSRNYGYTF
TRBJ1-4 | NA | NA | TRBV4-3 | TGCGCCAGCAGCCAAGAGGGGCCAACTAATGAAAAACTGTTTTTT | CASSQEGPTNEKLFF
TRBJ2-2 | NA | NA | TRBV28 | TGTGCCAGCAGTTTAAAGTCCGGGGAGCTGTTTTTT | CASSLKSGELFF
TRBJ2-5 | NA | NA | TRBV2 | TGTGCCAGCGCGGTGGCGAAGACCCAGTACTTC | CASAVAKTQYF
TRBJ1-1 | few | NA | TRBV11-2 | TGTGCCAGCAGTCCAAGGGGCACTGAAGCTTTCTTT | CASSPRGTEAFF
TRBJ1-2 | NA | NA | TRBV10-2 | TGCGCCAGCAGTGCGGTTGGGGGGCGTTATGGCTACACCTTC | CASSAVGGRYGYTF
TRBJ1-1 | once | NA | TRBV27 | TGTGCCAGCAGACCCACTCTACCCCGGGACACCTACACTGAAGCTTTCTTT | CASRPTLPRDTYTEAFF
TRBJ2-3 | NA | TRBD2 | TRBV5-4 | TGTGCCAGCAGCTTGGGCCCAGCGGGGGGGCTTGGAACAGATACGCAGTATTTT | CASSLGPAGGLGTDTQYF
TRBJ2-7 | NA | NA | TRBV4-2 | TGTGCCAGCAGCGCGTCCTACGAGCAGTACTTC | CASSASYEQYF
TRBJ2-5 | NA | TRBD1 | TRBV4-1 | TGCGCCAGCGAACGGGGACAGGGACCCCAAGAGACCCAGTACTTC | CASERGQGPQETQYF
TRBJ2-3 | NA | TRBD2 | TRBV4-3 | TGCGCCAGCAGCCAAGGCGAGCGGGGGGGCCACCCAGATACGCAGTATTTT | CASSQGERGGHPDTQYF
TRBJ1-1 | NA | NA | TRBV5-1 | TGCGCCAGCAGACCCCCAGGGTACCCTGAAGCTTTCTTT | CASRPPGYPEAFF
TRBJ1-2 | NA | NA | TRBV4-1 | TGCGCCAGCAGCCAAGATCATTTGCGGGATTCGGGTGGCTACACCTTC | CASSQDHLRDSGGYTF
TRBJ1-3 | NA | NA | TRBV18 | TGTGCCAGCTCACCAAACGAGAAGGGGCTGGTCTCTGGAAACACCATATATTTT | CASSPNEKGLVSGNTIYF
TRBJ1-2 | NA | NA | TRBV10-3 | TGTGCCATCAGTGGACCCGGGGTAGGGGTAGGCTACACCTTC | CAISGPGVGVGYTF
TRBJ1-2 | once | NA | TRBV28 | TGTGCCAGCAGCTTCTATGATGGCTACACCTTC | CASSFYDGYTF
TRBJ2-5 | NA | NA | TRBV6-1 | TGTGCCAGCAGTGTACAGCCGGGAAAAACAGGGCTCGACCAAGAGACCCAGTACTTC | CASSVQPGKTGLDQETQYF
TRBJ2-3 | NA | NA | TRBV5-6 | TGTGCCAGCAGCTTCAGAGGGAACACAGATACGCAGTATTTT | CASSFRGNTDTQYF
TRBJ2-5 | NA | TRBD2 | TRBV4-2 | TGTGCCAGCAGCCTGGGCAGCGGGGCCCTGGAGACCCAGTACTTC | CASSLGSGALETQYF
TRBJ2-3 | NA | NA | TRBV9 | TGTGCCAGCAGCGCCTCACCTAGGGATACGCAGTATTTT | CASSASPRDTQYF
TRBJ1-2 | NA | TRBD1 | TRBV30 | TGTGCCTGGACCCCAGGGGGGGTAGGGAAACTCTATAGCTACACCTTC | CAWTPGGVGKLYSYTF
TRBJ1-2 | NA | TRBD1 | TRBV5-8 | TGTGCCAGCAGCTTGAGGGTGGACAGGGCACCGTATGGCTACACCTTC | CASSLRVDRAPYGYTF
TRBJ1-3 | NA | NA | TRBV2 | TGTGCCAGCAGTGACGGCCTAACGGGAGGAAACACCATATATTTT | CASSDGLTGGNTIYF
TRBJ1-2 | NA | TRBD1 | TRBV29-1 | TGCAGCGTTTTACAGGGGACTAACTATGGCTACACCTTC | CSVLQGTNYGYTF
TRBJ2-5 | NA | TRBD2 | TRBV27 | TGTGCCAGCAGTCCCTCCCCACTAGCGGGGGGCCCACAAGAGACCCAGTACTTC | CASSPSPLAGGPQETQYF
TRBJ2-7 | NA | TRBD2 | TRBV11-3 | TGTGCCAGCAGCTTCCATCGAGGACTAGCGGGGCACTCCTACGAGCAGTACTTC | CASSFHRGLAGHSYEQYF
TRBJ2-5 | once | TRBD2 | TRBV15 | TGTGCCACCAGCAGAGGCTGCCGAGGGGCGGGGGAAGAGACCCAGTACTTC | CATSRGCRGAGEETQYF
TRBJ2-7 | NA | NA | TRBV4-1 | TGCGCCAGCAGCCAAGAAGGGGGGGAGGTATCCTACGAGCAGTACTTC | CASSQEGGEVSYEQYF
TRBJ2-2 | NA | TRBD2 | TRBV7-2 | TGTGCCAGCAGCTTTGTCGGCGCGGGGGGCACCGGGGAGCTGTTTTTT | CASSFVGAGGTGELFF
TRBJ2-3 | NA | TRBD2 | TRBV7-9 | TGTGCCAGCAGCTTAGCGGAAGATTTAGCGGGGCGATTCACAGATACGCAGTATTTT | CASSLAEDLAGRFTDTQYF
TRBJ2-7 | NA | NA | TRBV4-1 | TGCGCCAGCAGCCAAGATAGTCAAGGATTAGGGTCCGAGAACTACGAGCAGTACTTC | CASSQDSQGLGSENYEQYF
TRBJ1-1 | NA | TRBD1 | TRBV11-3 | TGTGCCAGCAGCATCAGGGGGAGAAGGACTGAAGCTTTCTTT | CASSIRGRRTEAFF
TRBJ1-6 | once | NA | TRBV10-3 | TGTGCCATCAGTGGGGGGACACCATATAATTCACCCCTCCACTTT | CAISGGTPYNSPLHF
TRBJ2-1 | NA | NA | TRBV6-5 | TGTGCCAGCGGTGGCTCCTACAATGAGCAGTTCTTC | CASGGSYNEQFF
TRBJ2-2 | NA | TRBD2 | TRBV6-1 | TGTGCCAGCAGTGAAGGCCTCCTGAGCGGGGCCGGGGAGCTGTTTTTT | CASSEGLLSGAGELFF
TRBJ2-7 | NA | NA | TRBV4-2 | TGTGCCAGCAGCCAAGAGGATTCGGGGTTCTCCTACGAGCAGTACTTC | CASSQEDSGFSYEQYF
TRBJ1-1 | NA | NA | TRBV15 | TGTGCCACCAGCCGGCGGGAGGTGAACACTGAAGCTTTCTTT | CATSRREVNTEAFF
TRBJ2-5 | few | TRBD2 | TRBV7-6 | TGTGCCAGCAGTCTTCGGCCCGTTAGCGGGACCTACCAAGAGACCCAGTACTTC | CASSLRPVSGTYQETQYF
TRBJ1-6 | NA | TRBD1 | TRBV28 | TGTGCCAGCAGTTCGGGACAGGGAGGTTCACCCCTCCACTTT | CASSSGQGGSPLHF
TRBJ2-3 | NA | NA | TRBV7-9 | TGTGCCAGCAGCCCTAGGACAGCTAGCACAGATACGCAGTATTTT | CASSPRTASTDTQYF
TRBJ1-2 | NA | NA | TRBV6-6 | TGTGCCAGCAGTCCCCCGCGGGGGGCGGACTATGGCTACACCTTC | CASSPPRGADYGYTF
TRBJ2-1 | NA | NA | TRBV5-1 | TGCGCCAGCAGCTTCCCTGACCGTCGCTCCCACTACAATGAGCAGTTCTTC | CASSFPDRRSHYNEQFF
TRBJ2-1 | once | TRBD2 | TRBV28 | TGTGCCAGCAGGACGGGGGGGAATGAGCAGTTCTTC | CASRTGGNEQFF
TRBJ2-5 | NA | TRBD2 | TRBV9 | TGTGCCAGCAGCGTGACCCCTAGCGGGGGGGCCCCTCAAGAGACCCAGTACTTC | CASSVTPSGGAPQETQYF
TRBJ2-5 | NA | NA | TRBV2 | TGTGCCAGCATGCAGGGGTCGACCCCCAAGACCCAGTACTTC | CASMQGSTPKTQYF
TRBJ2-4 | NA | NA | TRBV28 | TGTGCCAGCAGTCCAAGCCCCGGGTCCGAACTAGCCAAAAACATTCAGTACTTC | CASSPSPGSELAKNIQYF
TRBJ2-2 | NA | TRBD2 | TRBV6-1 | TGTGCCAGCAGTGAACACGAGCGGGGGGCCGTACACACCGGGGAGCTGTTTTTT | CASSEHERGAVHTGELFF
TRBJ1-2 | NA | TRBD1 | TRBV7-2 | TGTGCCAGCAGTTTTTGGGACAGGGGATATGGCTACACCTTC | CASSFWDRGYGYTF
TRBJ2-1 | NA | NA | TRBV15 | TGTGCCACCAGCAGAGGTCCTGCCGGGGCTTACAATGAGCAGTTCTTC | CATSRGPAGAYNEQFF
TRBJ2-7 | NA | NA | TRBV4-2 | TGTGCCAGCAGCCAAGAAGGGGTATCCTACGAGCAGTACTTC | CASSQEGVSYEQYF
TRBJ1-1 | few | NA | TRBV2 | TGTGCCAGCAGTCCGGGTCGCGGGAACACTGAAGCTTTCTTT | CASSPGRGNTEAFF
TRBJ1-6 | NA | NA | TRBV10-3 | TGTGCCATCAGTGATGTTGGGGCTTCACCCCTCCACTTT | CAISDVGASPLHF
TRBJ2-7 | NA | NA | TRBV11-2 | TGTGCCAGCAGCTTAGAGGCGACCGGGGAACCCTACGAGCAGTACTTC | CASSLEATGEPYEQYF
TRBJ2-1 | NA | TRBD1 | TRBV18 | TGTGCCAGCTCACCACGGATACGGACAGGGGGCTTCAATGAGCAGTTCTTC | CASSPRIRTGGFNEQFF
TRBJ2-3 | NA | TRBD2 | TRBV27 | TGTGCCAGCAGTCTAAGACTAGCGGGGACTTACACAGATACGCAGTATTTT | CASSLRLAGTYTDTQYF